The sequence of this T cell receptor beta chain was determined in a study of blood T cell repertoires in COVID-19. Study details: Spain, Italy and the United States supplied samples that represented acute and convalescent COVID-19. In each case, the material was cDNA or gDNA derived from T cells, B-cell-depleted T cells, or PBMCs.

Participants came from about two dozen US areas, aged about 18 to 95 years. From germline, CDR1 is SGHRS and CDR2 YFSETQ. Trimming at V came to 4 bases and at J to 5 bases, leaving 10 bases not matched to a gene. This CDR3 spans 17 amino acids. The repertoire was sequenced with immunoSEQ multiplex PCR; TCRdb's copy has only in-frame clones and lacks some. The sample includes roughly 300,000 clones, roughly 87% of them seen just once. This receptor was obtained from a woman in her thirties who had recovered from COVID-19. The chain combines TRBV5-1 with TRBJ2-1; 12 nucleotides match TRBD2. Specimen: PBMCs or T cells enriched from blood (not recorded which). For the CDR3, the DNA is TGCGCCAGCAGCCCCCCTACTAGCGGGGGGATTGACAATGAGCAGTTCTTC. Translating gives CASSPPTSGGIDNEQFF. Complete variable domain (other parts from reference TRBV5-1 and TRBJ2-1): KAGVTQTPRYLIKTRGQQVTLSCSPISGHRSVSWYQQTPGQGLQFLFEYFSETQRNKGNFPGRFSGRQFSNSRSEMNVSTLELGDSALYLCASSPPTSGGIDNEQFFGPGTRLTVL.